This TCR beta chain originates from a study of control samples from healthy donors and cancer patients. The CDR3 loop spans 15 amino acids. The germline CDR1 and CDR2 sequences are WSHSY and SAAADI. Trimming took 7 bases from V and 7 from J; bases not matched to a gene: 12. The data were produced by immunoSEQ multiplex PCR, yet TCRdb's version contains in-frame clones alone and is incomplete. This sample has over 70,000 clones, with about 89% found just once. This clone was counted once. The receptor's source is a woman between 45 and 65 years old with colorectal cancer. The chain links TRBV10-2 to TRBJ2-1; 8 bases map to TRBD1. Sample: PBMCs. The CDR3 DNA reads TGCGCCAGCATTCCCGGACAGGGAGGCTTAAATGAGCAGTTCTTC. The encoded protein is CASIPGQGGLNEQFF.